The source of this T cell receptor (beta chain) is a study of cytotoxic CD8 clonotypes in ibrutinib-treated CLL (dated by TCRdb to about 2021). As for the study more broadly: The cohort had 11 relapsed/refractory and about 15 treatment-naive patients; roughly 17 were IGHV unmutated. Partial responses were observed in approximately 24 patients and complete responses in 2; after a median follow-up of around 68 months, remission was maintained in approximately 15 patients and progression was observed in around twelve. The response samples were drawn at a median of approximately twelve months into treatment, with a range of roughly 6 to 36 months. Samples averaged around 280,000 productive templates and tens of thousands of productive rearrangements. Longitudinal samples were available for about 30% of the 86 trial participants. Cryopreserved peripheral blood mononuclear cells were collected before treatment, at response, and at either disease progression or sustained remission. Every sample from remission and from progressive disease was obtained while the patients were still on ibrutinib.

The germline V end is reduced by 8 bases and the J end by 1 base; junction bases left unmatched: 13. The CDR3 goes from the cysteine to the phenylalanine over 17 residues. Only the CDR3 DNA stays, 51 bases, in frame from base 1. CDR1 and CDR2, per the germline V gene (reference sequence), are MNHEY and SMNVEV. What the work shows at the level of the full study, not this receptor alone: Public clonotypes were found to be uncommon and were observed to contract or remain stable during treatment; the increase in clonality was shown to reflect expansion of private clonotypes at ibrutinib response. Clonality rose at ibrutinib response, remained stable during sustained remission, and dropped back toward baseline at progression. Baseline clonality was found to be higher than that of age-matched healthy donors and was strongly correlated with circulating CD8+ T-cell counts. Lymph node repertoires were not examined, and the timing of sampling was not matched between patients in sustained remission and those whose disease progressed.

In this sample, this clone turned up a few times. Its antigen specificity is not known. No much larger clonotype is one base removed from it; base qualities were not supplied. This specimen's time point label, per the study, means: eleven to twelve months on ibrutinib. For TCR beta library preparation, approximately 2.2 micrograms of genomic DNA were isolated from cryopreserved PBMCs. Longitudinal blood samples from CLL patients receiving ibrutinib monotherapy were subjected to high-throughput TCR beta sequencing. The patients took part in an open-label, single-center phase 2 trial of ibrutinib monotherapy. The goal of deep resolution MiSeq sequencing was a depth between 1 in 1 million and 1 in 200,000 T cells, and coverage averaged 10x per clonotype. TCR beta libraries were generated with the immunoSEQ hsTCRB Kit. As for how the authors treated the data: The data were analyzed with ImmunoSEQ Analyzer and ImmunoSEQ Data Assistant, and V, D and J gene assignments followed IMGT definitions. Clonality, with values ranging from 0 to 1, was calculated as one minus the normalized Shannon entropy of productive rearrangement frequencies. Public clonotype analysis was restricted to overrepresented clonotypes comprising at least 0.05% of each patient's repertoire. Repertoires from 10 to 15 age-matched healthy donors in immuneACCESS were used as clonality controls. The clones in this table, taken by TCRdb from immuneACCESS, are in-frame only. Not every clone is retained; where verified, under half of the shortfall comes from an unresolved V gene, and the cause of the rest is unknown. That table furnishes V, J and clone size, whereas the DNA furnished D and trimming. The sample has some 61,000 clones on record, more than 60% of them singletons. The top ten clonotypes cover 4.5% to 6% of the sample.

This TCR derives from a human donor with chronic lymphocytic leukemia. The sample here was PBMCs, taken after 12 months of ibrutinib treatment. The rearranged chain carries TRBV27 and TRBJ1-1, with 10 central nucleotides matching TRBD1. The bases are TGTGCCAGCGGCCCGGGACAGGGGTTCGAGTGGAACACTGAAGCTTTCTTT. Its protein product is CASGPGQGFEWNTEAFF.